This TCR beta chain was observed in a study of Ad26.COV2.S vaccination and SARS-CoV-2 variants. The V gene's germline CDR1 is SNHLY and CDR2 FYNNEI. Trimming took 7 bases from V and 3 from J; bases not matched to a gene: 6. The CDR3 length is 15 residues. TCRdb keeps only in-frame clones here, not all; method: immunoSEQ multiplex PCR. This sample has about 240,000 clones, with 88% found just once. Specified treatment: about 20 received Ad26.COV2.S at low or high dose, single or two shots; about 5 received placebo; per-sample allocation not given. Sampling was performed 63 days after the first vaccine or placebo injection.

The specimen was peripheral blood, collected in a trial of Ad26.COV2.S vaccine versus placebo. This chain connects TRBV2 to TRBJ2-3, with TRBD1 matching 11 bases. This TCR came from a person aged 18-65 years who received the Ad26.COV2.S COVID-19 vaccine or a placebo. The CDR3 spells CASNPDRGRTDTQYF. As DNA, the CDR3 is TGTGCCAGCAACCCGGACAGGGGGCGGACAGATACGCAGTATTTT.